The text below deals with one T cell receptor beta chain. Its antigen remains unknown. The CDR3 is 15 amino acids. CDR1 and CDR2 (germline): SGDLS, YYNGEE. V shed 5 bases and J 0 bases; nucleotides not matched to a gene: 5. The source of the sample is a study of siplizumab effects on memory and regulatory T cells. Roughly 100,000 TCR templates per sample were assayed. The table came from immunoSEQ multiplex PCR; TCRdb's copy has only in-frame clones and leaves some out. In the table there are around 87,000 clones, about 90% of which are singletons. Study outcomes and limitations: Tregs proliferating in siplizumab cultures lacked confirmation of their suppressive function.

The sequenced material came from CD4+ T cells sorted from blood. This clonotype originated in a human donor in good health. V is TRBV9 and J is TRBJ2-3; TRBD2 aligns across 8 bases. This chain's CDR3 is CASSRGGRSTDTQYF. CDR3 in DNA: TGTGCCAGCAGTCGGGGCGGGAGGAGCACAGATACGCAGTATTTT.